The rows below give T cell receptor beta chains drawn from one sample of a study of blood T cell repertoires in COVID-19. Sequencing was performed with immunoSEQ multiplex PCR; in TCRdb, only in-frame clones are kept and a portion is missing. The sample lists 350,000 or so clones, approximately 89% seen once, with roughly 4% in the top ten. Sequenced: peripheral blood. These receptors came from a woman aged 55 to 70 with COVID-19, enrolled during active disease. Each CDR3 is given with its conserved first and last residue. The D gene is left open where the match is weak. Some rows have no size entry. The others give once, few or many, or a class for an expanded clone.

J gene: TRBJ1-1; clone size: NA; V gene: TRBV10-3; D gene: NA; CDR3 protein: CAISEGGRMYTEAFF; CDR3 DNA: TGTGCCATCAGTGAGGGTGGCAGAATGTACACTGAAGCTTTCTTT
J gene: TRBJ1-6; clone size: NA; V gene: TRBV6-4; D gene: NA; CDR3 protein: CASSYTASYNSPLHF; CDR3 DNA: TGTGCCAGCAGCTATACCGCATCCTATAATTCACCCCTCCACTTT
J gene: TRBJ1-1; clone size: NA; V gene: TRBV27; D gene: NA; CDR3 protein: CASSLLWNTEAFF; CDR3 DNA: TGTGCCAGCAGTTTGTTATGGAACACTGAAGCTTTCTTT
J gene: TRBJ1-1; clone size: NA; V gene: TRBV29-1; D gene: TRBD1; CDR3 protein: CSVGQGANTEAFF; CDR3 DNA: TGCAGCGTTGGACAGGGGGCGAACACTGAAGCTTTCTTT
J gene: TRBJ2-2; clone size: NA; V gene: TRBV9; D gene: NA; CDR3 protein: CASSVTPEGGELFF; CDR3 DNA: TGTGCCAGCAGCGTCACCCCCGAGGGCGGGGAGCTGTTTTTT
J gene: TRBJ2-2; clone size: NA; V gene: TRBV6-5; D gene: NA; CDR3 protein: CASHTRGYTGELFF; CDR3 DNA: TGTGCCAGCCACACGCGGGGCTACACCGGGGAGCTGTTTTTT
J gene: TRBJ2-2; clone size: NA; V gene: TRBV9; D gene: TRBD1; CDR3 protein: CASTGTGAVSTGELFF; CDR3 DNA: TGTGCCAGCACCGGGACAGGGGCCGTCTCCACCGGGGAGCTGTTTTTT
J gene: TRBJ1-2; clone size: once; V gene: TRBV27; D gene: TRBD1; CDR3 protein: CASSPWTGGSGYTF; CDR3 DNA: TGTGCCAGCAGTCCTTGGACAGGGGGGAGTGGCTACACCTTC
J gene: TRBJ1-3; clone size: NA; V gene: TRBV6-1; D gene: TRBD1; CDR3 protein: CASSEALTGTDRGNTIYF; CDR3 DNA: TGTGCCAGCAGTGAGGCGCTGACAGGGACGGATAGAGGAAACACCATATATTTT
J gene: TRBJ2-2; clone size: NA; V gene: TRBV29-1; D gene: NA; CDR3 protein: CSVDRIRSGELFF; CDR3 DNA: TGCAGCGTAGACAGGATCCGGTCCGGGGAGCTGTTTTTT
J gene: TRBJ2-7; clone size: NA; V gene: TRBV7-8; D gene: TRBD2; CDR3 protein: CASSLALAGDIYEQYF; CDR3 DNA: TGTGCCAGCAGCTTAGCTCTAGCGGGGGACATCTACGAGCAGTACTTC
J gene: TRBJ1-4; clone size: NA; V gene: TRBV7-9; D gene: NA; CDR3 protein: CASSPPGKVGTNEKLFF; CDR3 DNA: TGTGCCAGCAGCCCGCCAGGGAAAGTTGGAACTAATGAAAAACTGTTTTTT
J gene: TRBJ1-6; clone size: once; V gene: TRBV5-1; D gene: TRBD1; CDR3 protein: CASSLEATGISPLHF; CDR3 DNA: TGCGCCAGCAGCTTGGAGGCGACAGGGATTTCACCCCTCCACTTT
J gene: TRBJ2-7; clone size: NA; V gene: TRBV18; D gene: NA; CDR3 protein: CASSSTRDESSYEQYF; CDR3 DNA: TGTGCCAGCTCTTCAACGCGGGACGAGAGCTCCTACGAGCAGTACTTC
J gene: TRBJ2-1; clone size: few; V gene: TRBV5-1; D gene: TRBD2; CDR3 protein: CASSSRLAGAERTYNEQFF; CDR3 DNA: TGCGCCAGCAGCTCCCGACTAGCGGGGGCCGAAAGAACCTACAATGAGCAGTTCTTC
J gene: TRBJ1-6; clone size: NA; V gene: TRBV5-4; D gene: NA; CDR3 protein: CASFPGGQQFGNSPLHF; CDR3 DNA: TGTGCCTCCTTCCCGGGAGGACAGCAATTCGGAAATTCACCCCTCCACTTT
J gene: TRBJ1-5; clone size: NA; V gene: TRBV28; D gene: TRBD1; CDR3 protein: CACTPTGVNQPQHF; CDR3 DNA: TGTGCCTGCACACCGACAGGGGTAAATCAGCCCCAGCATTTT
J gene: TRBJ1-3; clone size: NA; V gene: TRBV19; D gene: NA; CDR3 protein: CASSIEGGNGNTIYF; CDR3 DNA: TGTGCCAGTAGTATAGAAGGGGGAAATGGAAACACCATATATTTT
J gene: TRBJ2-1; clone size: NA; V gene: TRBV5-1; D gene: TRBD2; CDR3 protein: CASSRFAGGNSYNEQFF; CDR3 DNA: TGCGCCAGCAGCCGGTTTGCGGGGGGAAACTCCTACAATGAGCAGTTCTTC
J gene: TRBJ2-7; clone size: NA; V gene: TRBV7-8; D gene: TRBD1; CDR3 protein: CASSLKTGAYEQYF; CDR3 DNA: TGTGCCAGCAGCTTAAAAACAGGGGCCTACGAGCAGTACTTC
J gene: TRBJ1-2; clone size: NA; V gene: TRBV19; D gene: NA; CDR3 protein: CASSIEGSQVVEEYGYTF; CDR3 DNA: TGTGCCAGTAGTATAGAAGGGAGTCAGGTAGTTGAAGAATATGGCTACACCTTC
J gene: TRBJ1-5; clone size: NA; V gene: TRBV2; D gene: NA; CDR3 protein: CASRQGLSNQPQHF; CDR3 DNA: TGTGCCAGCAGACAGGGATTAAGCAATCAGCCCCAGCATTTT
J gene: TRBJ1-1; clone size: NA; V gene: TRBV11-1; D gene: NA; CDR3 protein: CASSFLPSEAFF; CDR3 DNA: TGTGCCAGCAGCTTTTTACCGAGTGAAGCTTTCTTT
J gene: TRBJ2-7; clone size: NA; V gene: TRBV2; D gene: NA; CDR3 protein: CASSQGPPYEQYF; CDR3 DNA: TGTGCCAGCTCACAGGGCCCCCCCTACGAGCAGTACTTC
J gene: TRBJ2-1; clone size: NA; V gene: TRBV5-4; D gene: TRBD2; CDR3 protein: CASSSRASGSNEQFF; CDR3 DNA: TGTGCCAGCAGCTCCAGGGCTAGCGGTAGTAATGAGCAGTTCTTC
J gene: TRBJ2-5; clone size: few; V gene: TRBV9; D gene: NA; CDR3 protein: CASSVLSGQETQYF; CDR3 DNA: TGTGCCAGCAGCGTTCTCTCAGGACAAGAGACCCAGTACTTC
J gene: TRBJ1-1; clone size: once; V gene: TRBV28; D gene: NA; CDR3 protein: CASTVGGGNTEAFF; CDR3 DNA: TGTGCCAGCACCGTCGGGGGGGGGAACACTGAAGCTTTCTTT
J gene: TRBJ2-1; clone size: NA; V gene: TRBV14; D gene: TRBD2; CDR3 protein: CASSHPGLAGRQFF; CDR3 DNA: TGTGCCAGCAGCCACCCTGGACTAGCGGGGCGGCAGTTCTTC
J gene: TRBJ1-4; clone size: NA; V gene: TRBV5-1; D gene: NA; CDR3 protein: CASSPGATNEKLFF; CDR3 DNA: TGCGCCAGCAGTCCCGGTGCAACTAATGAAAAACTGTTTTTT
J gene: TRBJ2-1; clone size: few; V gene: TRBV24-1; D gene: TRBD2; CDR3 protein: CATSDSKLPGGSYNEQFF; CDR3 DNA: TGTGCCACCAGTGACTCTAAACTACCCGGGGGGTCGTACAATGAGCAGTTCTTC
J gene: TRBJ2-3; clone size: NA; V gene: TRBV5-1; D gene: NA; CDR3 protein: CASSLLLGLTDTQYF; CDR3 DNA: TGCGCCAGCAGCTTATTGCTAGGCCTCACAGATACGCAGTATTTT
J gene: TRBJ2-1; clone size: few; V gene: TRBV6-2/TRBV6-3; D gene: TRBD2; CDR3 protein: CASSMTSGGLYNEQFF; CDR3 DNA: TGTGCCAGCAGCATGACTAGCGGGGGGCTATACAATGAGCAGTTCTTC
J gene: TRBJ2-7; clone size: NA; V gene: TRBV2; D gene: NA; CDR3 protein: CASSARQVISYEQYF; CDR3 DNA: TGTGCCAGCAGTGCTCGGCAGGTGATCTCCTACGAGCAGTACTTC
J gene: TRBJ2-5; clone size: NA; V gene: TRBV24-1; D gene: TRBD2; CDR3 protein: CATSDLPTPGGQETQYF; CDR3 DNA: TGTGCCACCAGTGATTTGCCGACCCCGGGGGGCCAAGAGACCCAGTACTTC
J gene: TRBJ1-4; clone size: NA; V gene: TRBV19; D gene: NA; CDR3 protein: CASSRVRSATNEKLFF; CDR3 DNA: TGTGCCAGTAGTAGAGTAAGGAGCGCAACTAATGAAAAACTGTTTTTT
J gene: TRBJ1-2; clone size: NA; V gene: TRBV29-1; D gene: NA; CDR3 protein: CSVEAGEVGYTF; CDR3 DNA: TGCAGCGTTGAGGCAGGGGAAGTTGGCTACACCTTC
J gene: TRBJ2-1; clone size: NA; V gene: TRBV19; D gene: NA; CDR3 protein: CASRFTRENYNEQFF; CDR3 DNA: TGTGCCAGTAGATTCACTAGAGAAAATTACAATGAGCAGTTCTTC
J gene: TRBJ1-1; clone size: NA; V gene: TRBV7-7; D gene: NA; CDR3 protein: CASSLGAGTEAFF; CDR3 DNA: TGTGCTAGCAGCTTGGGGGCGGGCACTGAAGCTTTCTTT
J gene: TRBJ1-5; clone size: NA; V gene: TRBV10-3; D gene: NA; CDR3 protein: CAISERGPTGNQPQHF; CDR3 DNA: TGTGCCATCAGTGAACGCGGGCCCACAGGCAATCAGCCCCAGCATTTT
J gene: TRBJ1-4; clone size: NA; V gene: TRBV5-8; D gene: NA; CDR3 protein: CASSLVPRTNEKLFF; CDR3 DNA: TGTGCCAGCAGCTTGGTTCCTAGAACTAATGAAAAACTGTTTTTT
J gene: TRBJ1-4; clone size: NA; V gene: TRBV6-4; D gene: NA; CDR3 protein: CATSRVRRKLGGEKLFF; CDR3 DNA: TGTGCCACCTCCCGCGTCCGTCGCAAACTCGGGGGTGAAAAACTGTTTTTT
J gene: TRBJ1-5; clone size: once; V gene: TRBV19; D gene: NA; CDR3 protein: CASLPAGAIQPQHF; CDR3 DNA: TGTGCCAGTCTCCCGGCAGGGGCGATTCAGCCCCAGCATTTT
J gene: TRBJ2-1; clone size: once; V gene: TRBV5-1; D gene: TRBD1; CDR3 protein: CASTRTGGDSSYNEQFF; CDR3 DNA: TGCGCCAGCACCCGGACAGGGGGAGATAGCTCCTACAATGAGCAGTTCTTC
J gene: TRBJ1-1; clone size: NA; V gene: TRBV3-1/TRBV3-2; D gene: NA; CDR3 protein: CASSQSAGNTEAFF; CDR3 DNA: TGTGCCAGCAGCCAATCGGCAGGGAACACTGAAGCTTTCTTT
J gene: TRBJ1-1; clone size: NA; V gene: TRBV5-4; D gene: NA; CDR3 protein: CASSFSGGTEAFF; CDR3 DNA: TGTGCCAGCAGCTTTTCCGGTGGCACTGAAGCTTTCTTT
J gene: TRBJ1-2; clone size: NA; V gene: TRBV7-9; D gene: TRBD1; CDR3 protein: CASSPQTGLYGYTF; CDR3 DNA: TGTGCCAGCAGCCCGCAGACAGGGCTCTATGGCTACACCTTC
J gene: TRBJ2-7; clone size: NA; V gene: TRBV2; D gene: TRBD2; CDR3 protein: CASSELIAGGEQYF; CDR3 DNA: TGTGCCAGCAGTGAACTGATAGCGGGTGGCGAGCAGTACTTC
J gene: TRBJ1-5; clone size: NA; V gene: TRBV2; D gene: TRBD1; CDR3 protein: CASSPAGGRGNQPQHF; CDR3 DNA: TGTGCCAGCAGTCCCGCAGGGGGCAGGGGCAATCAGCCCCAGCATTTT
J gene: TRBJ2-1; clone size: NA; V gene: TRBV19; D gene: NA; CDR3 protein: CASSIEGVNEQFF; CDR3 DNA: TGTGCCAGTAGTATCGAGGGAGTAAATGAGCAGTTCTTC
J gene: TRBJ1-2; clone size: NA; V gene: TRBV5-4; D gene: NA; CDR3 protein: CASSLGRREANYGYTF; CDR3 DNA: TGTGCCAGCAGCTTGGGGCGGCGTGAGGCTAACTATGGCTACACCTTC
J gene: TRBJ1-2; clone size: NA; V gene: TRBV2; D gene: TRBD1; CDR3 protein: CASGQGRGYGYTF; CDR3 DNA: TGTGCCAGCGGACAGGGTCGTGGCTATGGCTACACCTTC
J gene: TRBJ1-6; clone size: NA; V gene: TRBV13; D gene: NA; CDR3 protein: CASSSPGWSSPLHF; CDR3 DNA: TGTGCCAGCAGCTCTCCAGGGTGGAGTTCACCCCTCCACTTT
J gene: TRBJ1-1; clone size: NA; V gene: TRBV25-1; D gene: NA; CDR3 protein: CASSDQEPGLGEAFF; CDR3 DNA: TGTGCCAGCAGTGACCAGGAGCCGGGACTGGGCGAAGCTTTCTTT
J gene: TRBJ1-5; clone size: NA; V gene: TRBV19; D gene: NA; CDR3 protein: CASRQDTGSNQPQHF; CDR3 DNA: TGTGCCAGTCGTCAGGACACCGGTAGCAATCAGCCCCAGCATTTT